There are a few counts of the clone carrying this T cell receptor beta chain. It was cDNA, reverse transcribed from extracted RNA, that served as the sequencing template. Here immunoSEQ multiplex PCR was the method, and the copy in TCRdb shows in-frame clones only, minus some. This sample yields about 97,000 clones, of which around 38% are seen a single time; 1.3% belongs to the top ten. The ends were cut back, 3 bases at V and 6 bases at J, with 15 bases in the middle. CDR1 is SEHNR, CDR2 FQNEAQ, per germline (reference sequence). The CDR3 extends over 15 amino acids. The data derive from a study of CD8+ T cells in alopecia areata.

Sequenced material: CD4+ T cells sorted from blood. This TCR was sampled from a human donor with alopecia areata. The chain combines TRBV7-9 with TRBJ2-1; D is ambiguous. CDR3 protein: CASSFRGSYPNEQFF. Written as DNA, the CDR3 is TGTGCCAGCAGCTTCCGAGGCTCCTACCCCAATGAGCAGTTCTTC.